This TCR beta chain was captured in a study of molecular identifiers for immune sequencing clone quantification. About the study: Five aliquots were made in replicates from the RNA of approximately 20,000 or 98,000 naive CD8 cells, and four were sequenced.

Previously described methods and listed TCR primers were used for bulk TCR libraries. TCRdb re-derived calls from the PCR reads in MiXCR, one entry per CDR3 protein. Here the sample spans about 320,000 distinct CDR3 sequences, over 20% being singletons. In this sample, this clonotype turned up many times. Its antigen is unidentified. Study-wide findings and caveats: Effector cells had over 98% of their molecules in clones above 20 RNA copies, while naive cells had under 1%. Barcodes shared by identical TCR molecules could lead to underestimated sizes of highly expanded clones.

Input material: naive CD8+ T cells from blood, with Jurkat cell RNA spiked in. Subset described: FACS-sorted CD8+CD4-CCR7+CD45RA+ naive T cells. This TCR came from a human donor in good health. Some libraries in this study had Jurkat cell RNA spiked in.

CDR3 sequence (DNA): TGTGCCACCAGCAGAGGTTTAGGGGGAAACACCATATATTTT. Translated, it gives CATSRGLGGNTIYF. The V and J genes are TRBV15 and TRBJ1-3; D uncertain. Germline CDR1 is LNHNV and CDR2 is YYDKDF (reference sequence). V lost 1 base and J 4 bases, leaving 8 bases between the germline ends. The CDR3 has 14 residues.